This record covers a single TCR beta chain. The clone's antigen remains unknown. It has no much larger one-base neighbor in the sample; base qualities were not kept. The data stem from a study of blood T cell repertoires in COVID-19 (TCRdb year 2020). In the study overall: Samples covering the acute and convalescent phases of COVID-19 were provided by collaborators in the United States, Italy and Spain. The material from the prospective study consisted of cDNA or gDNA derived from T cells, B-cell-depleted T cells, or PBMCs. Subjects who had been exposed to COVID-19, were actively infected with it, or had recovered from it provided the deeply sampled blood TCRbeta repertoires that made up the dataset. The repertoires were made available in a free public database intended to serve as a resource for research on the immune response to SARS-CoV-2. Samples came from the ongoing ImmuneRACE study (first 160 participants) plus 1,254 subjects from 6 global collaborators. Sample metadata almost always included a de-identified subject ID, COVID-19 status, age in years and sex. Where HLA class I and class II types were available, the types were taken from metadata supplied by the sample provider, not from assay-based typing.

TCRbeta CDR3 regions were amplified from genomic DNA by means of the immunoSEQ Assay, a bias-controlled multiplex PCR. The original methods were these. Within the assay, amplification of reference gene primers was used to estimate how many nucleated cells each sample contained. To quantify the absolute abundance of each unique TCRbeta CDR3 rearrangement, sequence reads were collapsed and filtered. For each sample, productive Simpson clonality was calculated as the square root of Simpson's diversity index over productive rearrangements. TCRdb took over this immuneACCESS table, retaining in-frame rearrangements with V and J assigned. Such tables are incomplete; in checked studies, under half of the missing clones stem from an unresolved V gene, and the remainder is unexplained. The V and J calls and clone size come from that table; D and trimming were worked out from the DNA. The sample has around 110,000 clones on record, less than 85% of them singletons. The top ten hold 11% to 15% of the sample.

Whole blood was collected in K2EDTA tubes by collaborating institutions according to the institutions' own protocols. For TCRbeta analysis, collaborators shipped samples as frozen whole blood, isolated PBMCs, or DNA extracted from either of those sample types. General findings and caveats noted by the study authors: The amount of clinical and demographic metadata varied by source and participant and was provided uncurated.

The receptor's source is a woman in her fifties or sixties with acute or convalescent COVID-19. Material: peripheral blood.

The CDR3 amino acid sequence is: CASSESPTLQETQYF. The base sequence is TGCGCCAGCAGTGAGTCCCCTACGCTCCAAGAGACCCAGTACTTC. The rearranged segments are TRBV10-2 and TRBJ2-5, with the D gene not clear enough to name. V drops 0 bases and J drops 1 base, leaving 9 bases in between. CDR1 and CDR2, per the germline V gene, are WSHSY and SAAADI. Measured from the cysteine to the phenylalanine, the CDR3 is 15 residues long. Only the CDR3 DNA stays, 45 bases, in frame from base 1.